Below are 27 T cell receptor beta chains sequenced from a single sample in a study of blood T cell repertoires in COVID-19. The assay was immunoSEQ multiplex PCR, and TCRdb's table has in-frame clones only and misses some. The sample has 250,000 to 350,000 clones; 75% to 90% are singletons. What was sequenced was peripheral blood. The receptors originated from a woman under 40 with active or convalescent COVID-19.

This clone was seen repeatedly, ten times or more. The CDR3, as DNA: TGTGCCAGCAGCCCCAGGCCATCCGCCGAGCAGTACTTC. Its protein is CASSPRPSAEQYF. The rearrangement uses TRBV14 and TRBJ2-7; unclear D gene. Germline V lookup: CDR1 SGHDN, CDR2 FVKESK. V dropped 4 bases and J dropped 6 bases, with 13 bases sitting between them. The CDR3 covers 13 residues.

The rearrangement joins TRBV10-3 to TRBJ2-5, with D possibly being TRBD2 (5 bases). Per germline, CDR1 ENHRY and CDR2 SYGVKD. Trimming took off 8 bases at V and 1 base at J, with 17 bases between the two ends. The CDR3 is made up of 15 amino acids. CDR3 loop: CAIVRGRGFQETQYF. DNA for the CDR3: TGTGCCATCGTTCGAGGGAGAGGGTTCCAAGAGACCCAGTACTTC.

This chain joins TRBV7-2 and TRBJ2-6; maybe TRBD2 (6 bases). The CDR3 sequence is 18 residues long. CDR1 is SGHTA and CDR2 is FQGNSA in the germline V gene. Trimming removed 5 bases at V and 9 bases at J, with 26 bases between. CDR3 in DNA: TGTGCCAGCAGCCCTCCGGGGGTGGAATTACGGCCGGTCAACGTCCTGACTTTC. It translates to CASSPPGVELRPVNVLTF.

The chain has TRBV2 and TRBJ1-4, with D possibly TRBD1 on 6 matching bases. The V and J ends lost 10 bases and 6 bases respectively, with 12 bases between them. The CDR3 runs 12 residues. CDR1 and CDR2 from the germline V gene are SNHLY and FYNNEI. CDR3: CATRGWDEKLFF. Written as DNA, the CDR3 is TGTGCCACGAGGGGGTGGGATGAAAAACTGTTTTTT.

The chain employs TRBV11-3 and TRBJ2-2, with D possibly TRBD1 on 6 matching bases. This CDR3 has 15 amino acids. Germline CDR1 is SGHNT and CDR2 is YENEEA. The germline V and J ends were trimmed by 3 bases and 1 base, with 9 bases remaining between them. The CDR3 coding sequence is TGTGCCAGCAGCTTGGCAGGGGTGAACACCGGGGAGCTGTTTTTT. This translates into CASSLAGVNTGELFF.

This clone occurred a few times. The chain is built from TRBV19 and TRBJ2-1; 7 bases match TRBD1. The CDR3 length is 14 residues. Germline V gives CDR1 LNHDA, CDR2 SQIVND (reference sequence). The V gene end was trimmed by 1 base and the J gene end by 8 bases; junction bases not matched to a gene: 5. The CDR3 protein is CASSIGQGRYEQFF. Here the CDR3 DNA reads TGTGCCAGTAGTATAGGACAGGGCCGCTATGAGCAGTTCTTC.

The chain recombines TRBV7-4 with TRBJ2-7, with D uncertain. CDR3 size: 19 residues. Between the trimmed V and J ends, which lost 3 bases and 4 bases, there was a span of 28 bases. Per the germline V gene, CDR1 is SGHVT and CDR2 is SQSDAQ. Here the CDR3 DNA reads TGTGCCAGCAGCTTCAAGACGTCCCCCGAGTATCTCTCCAGGTACGAGCAGTACTTC. It translates to CASSFKTSPEYLSRYEQYF.

This clone was seen only once. V is TRBV11-3 and J is TRBJ2-1; TRBD2 is a possible D gene (6 bases). The CDR3 extends over 13 amino acids. CDR1 SGHNT and CDR2 YENEEA come from the germline V gene. The ends were cut back, 1 base at V and 10 bases at J, with 11 bases in the middle. DNA for the CDR3: TGTGCCAGCAGCTTAGGGCCAGGGAGGGAGCAGTTCTTC. Encoded protein: CASSLGPGREQFF.

The CDR3 DNA follows: TGTGCCATCAGTGTTACAGGGGACACCGGGGAGCTGTTTTTT. This gives the protein CAISVTGDTGELFF. The chain couples TRBV10-3 to TRBJ2-2; 7 bases match TRBD1. The CDR3 extends over 14 amino acids. The V gene end was trimmed by 4 bases and the J gene end by 3 bases; junction bases not matched to a gene: 2. Per germline, CDR1 ENHRY and CDR2 SYGVKD.

This clone was picked up one time. The V gene is TRBV11-2, the J gene TRBJ1-4; D is unresolved. Between the trimmed V and J ends, which lost 3 bases and 8 bases, there was a span of 19 bases. This CDR3 comprises 16 residues. Looked up from germline, CDR1 is SGHAT and CDR2 is FQNNGV. The CDR3 DNA sequence: TGTGCCAGCAGCTTGTCATCCCTAGTATATAGCGAAAAACTGTTTTTT. This encodes CASSLSSLVYSEKLFF. The full variable domain, completed using reference TRBV11-2 and TRBJ1-4, is EAGVAQSPRYKIIEKRQSVAFWCNPISGHATLYWYQQILGQGPKLLIQFQNNGVVDDSQLPKDRFSAERLKGVDSTLKIQPAKLEDSAVYLCASSLSSLVYSEKLFFGSGTQLSVL.

The rearrangement uses TRBV11-2 and TRBJ1-1; 8 nucleotides line up with TRBD1. J lost 8 bases, V lost 1 base, and 3 bases had no gene match. CDR1 is SGHAT and CDR2 is FQNNGV in the germline V gene. The CDR3 sequence is 13 residues long. The DNA for the CDR3 is TGTGCCAGCAGCTTAGGGACAGGGACCGAAGCTTTCTTT. Translation gives CASSLGTGTEAFF.

This chain joins TRBV6-5 and TRBJ1-6; D remains ambiguous. CDR1 MNHEY and CDR2 SVGAGI come from the germline V gene. The CDR3 consists of 12 residues. Trimming took off 3 bases at V and 9 bases at J, with 6 bases between the two ends. The CDR3 DNA is TGTGCCAGCAGTTATAGAAGTTCACCCCTCCACTTT. Translation gives CASSYRSSPLHF.

The gene calls are TRBV23-1 and TRBJ2-1, with 12 bases identical to TRBD2. TRBV23-1 is given ORF status, its function remaining uncertain. The CDR3 spans 17 residues. Trimming removed 5 bases from V and 8 bases from J; junction bases left unmatched: 13. The CDR3 loop is CASSMAASGGGEDEQFF. The CDR3 DNA sequence: TGCGCCAGCAGTATGGCGGCTAGCGGGGGGGGTGAGGATGAGCAGTTCTTC.

The chain combines TRBV5-1 with TRBJ2-3, with 11 bases matching TRBD2. Trimming took 4 bases from V and 4 from J; bases not matched to a gene: 20. Per germline, CDR1 SGHRS and CDR2 YFSETQ. The CDR3 consists of 20 residues. The CDR3 bases are TGCGCCAGCAGCCATAGCGGGGGGGCCCGACTACTAGTTGGCGCAGATACGCAGTATTTT. Translated, it gives CASSHSGGARLLVGADTQYF.

This clone was seen once. The chain carries TRBV24-1 and TRBJ1-2, with 7 bases lining up with TRBD1. J was trimmed by 6 bases and V by 1 base; bases with no gene match: 7. Germline CDR1 reads KGHDR; CDR2 reads SFDVKD. This CDR3 spans 15 amino acids. The CDR3 loop is CATSDFPRGLDGYTF. In DNA form, the CDR3 reads TGTGCCACCAGTGATTTCCCCAGGGGGTTGGATGGCTACACCTTC.

The chain couples TRBV6-5 to TRBJ1-4; 7 bases line up with TRBD1. Trimming took 7 bases from V and 4 from J; bases not matched to a gene: 6. Per germline, CDR1 MNHEY and CDR2 SVGAGI. This CDR3 comprises 14 residues. This chain's CDR3 is CASTSQGLNEKLFF. The CDR3 nucleotides are TGTGCCAGCACGTCACAGGGGCTTAATGAAAAACTGTTTTTT.

This clone was counted between two and nine times. The chain has TRBV28 and TRBJ1-1; 7 bases match TRBD1. Unmatched junction bases numbered 2, after V lost 6 bases and J lost 4 bases. This CDR3 has 12 residues. The germline V gene has CDR1 MDHEN and CDR2 SYDVKM. CDR3 in amino acids: CASRTGVTEAFF. In DNA form, the CDR3 reads TGTGCCAGCAGAACAGGGGTCACTGAAGCTTTCTTT.

The V and J genes are TRBV2 and TRBJ2-1; 13 bases are shared with TRBD2. Germline values: CDR1 SNHLY, CDR2 FYNNEI. V was clipped by 8 bases and J by 4 bases; unmatched bases: 20. The CDR3 totals 20 residues. CDR3 DNA sequence: TGTGCCAGCGTGTCCAAGCCCCAGACTAGCGGGGGGCCAAGATACAATGAGCAGTTCTTC. Translation: CASVSKPQTSGGPRYNEQFF.

V and J are TRBV3-1 (or the pseudogene TRBV3-2) and TRBJ1-3; D is undetermined. Germline CDR1 and CDR2: LGHDT and YNNKEL (reference sequence). The V and J ends lost 1 base and 2 bases respectively, with 9 bases between them. The CDR3 has 15 residues. This CDR3 is CASSQGLSTGNTIYF. The DNA of the CDR3 is TGTGCCAGCAGCCAAGGTTTGAGTACTGGAAACACCATATATTTT.

This clone was seen a few times. This chain uses TRBV9 with TRBJ1-6; TRBD1 might be the D (5 bases). The V end lost 7 bases, the J end lost 7 bases, and 12 bases lay between the germline ends. Germline lookup yields CDR1 SGDLS and CDR2 YYNGEE. The CDR3 contains 13 residues. In DNA, the CDR3 is TGTGCCAGCGCGCGGGGGGAAAATTCACCCCTCCACTTT. It translates to CASARGENSPLHF. Complete variable domain (other parts from reference TRBV9 and TRBJ1-6): DSGVTQTPKHLITATGQRVTLRCSPRSGDLSVYWYQQSLDQGLQFLIQYYNGEERAKGNILERFSAQQFPDLHSELNLSSLELGDSALYFCASARGENSPLHFGNGTRLTVT.

This chain links TRBV2 with TRBJ1-5; D uncertain. The CDR3 length is 12 residues. Trimming left V 3 bases short and J 7 bases short, with 7 bases between. Germline loops: CDR1 SNHLY, CDR2 FYNNEI. CDR3 in amino acids: CASSEESQPQHF. Written as DNA, the CDR3 is TGTGCCAGCAGTGAGGAGAGCCAGCCCCAGCATTTT.

The rearrangement uses TRBV6-1 and TRBJ2-1, with a possible D match to TRBD2 (7 bases). The CDR3 has 14 amino acids. The V end lost 3 bases, the J end lost 6 bases, and 12 bases lay between the germline ends. Looked up from germline, CDR1 is MNHNS and CDR2 is SASEGT. In DNA, the CDR3 is TGTGCCAGCAGTGAGGGGGGGCTTGGCAATGAGCAGTTCTTC. Its translation: CASSEGGLGNEQFF.

The chain has TRBV5-1 and TRBJ2-7; TRBD2 agrees at 11 bases. The ends lost 0 bases at V and 7 bases at J; junction bases unmatched: 9. Germline V gives CDR1 SGHRS, CDR2 YFSETQ. The CDR3 contains 16 residues. The CDR3 here is CASSLAGLAGPLEQYF. The CDR3 DNA follows: TGCGCCAGCAGCTTGGCCGGACTAGCGGGTCCCTTAGAGCAGTACTTC. Supplemented by reference TRBV5-1 and TRBJ2-7, the full variable domain reads KAGVTQTPRYLIKTRGQQVTLSCSPISGHRSVSWYQQTPGQGLQFLFEYFSETQRNKGNFPGRFSGRQFSNSRSEMNVSTLELGDSALYLCASSLAGLAGPLEQYFGPGTRLTVT.

In nucleotides, the CDR3 is TGTGCCAGCAGTTACTCTGCAGGGAGGGATGAAAAACTGTTTTTT. Translating it yields CASSYSAGRDEKLFF. This chain links TRBV6-5 with TRBJ1-4; TRBD1 is a possible D gene (5 bases). The germline V and J ends were trimmed by 0 bases and 6 bases, with 11 bases remaining between them. CDR1 and CDR2 (germline): MNHEY, SVGAGI. There are 15 residues in the CDR3.

The V call is TRBV2, the J call TRBJ1-1; 7 nucleotides match TRBD1. Per germline, CDR1 SNHLY and CDR2 FYNNEI. The V gene end was trimmed by 7 bases and the J gene end by 1 base; junction bases not matched to a gene: 6. The CDR3 is 14 amino acids. CDR3 coding DNA: TGTGCCAGCACTGACAGGGCTGGGAACACTGAAGCTTTCTTT. The encoded protein is CASTDRAGNTEAFF.

The chain links TRBV3-1 (or the pseudogene TRBV3-2) to TRBJ2-2, with 16 bases identical to TRBD2. Germline lookup yields CDR1 LGHDT and CDR2 YNNKEL (reference sequence). The CDR3 length is 17 residues. J was trimmed by 4 bases and V by 4 bases; bases with no gene match: 3. CDR3 sequence (DNA): TGTGCCAGCAGCCGGGGACTAGCGGGGGGGTCCACCGGGGAGCTGTTTTTT. It is translated as CASSRGLAGGSTGELFF.

The rearrangement links TRBV7-2 to TRBJ2-1, with 10 bases lining up with TRBD2. Per germline, CDR1 SGHTA and CDR2 FQGNSA. CDR3 size: 15 residues. J was trimmed by 8 bases and V by 3 bases; bases with no gene match: 7. The CDR3 DNA reads TGTGCCAGCAGCTTTTTCCCTAGCGGGGGATATGAGCAGTTCTTC. Its translation: CASSFFPSGGYEQFF. Supplemented by reference TRBV7-2 and TRBJ2-1, the full variable domain reads GAGVSQSPSNKVTEKGKDVELRCDPISGHTALYWYRQSLGQGLEFLIYFQGNSAPDKSGLPSDRFSAERTGGSVSTLTIQRTQQEDSAVYLCASSFFPSGGYEQFFGPGTRLTVL.